This TCR beta chain was found in a study of CD8 T cells in Susac syndrome. Trimming removed 0 bases at V and 1 base at J, with 9 bases between. The CDR3 extends over 15 amino acids. It was with random hexamers that 0.5 to 1 ug RNA was reverse transcribed. TCRdb called the immunoSEQ multiplex PCR reads again in MiXCR, with one record for every CDR3 protein. The data hold 95,000 to 150,000 distinct CDR3 sequences, with roughly 95% observed a single time. Sequencing input: CD4+ T cells from PBMCs. The TCR was taken from a human donor with Susac syndrome. The gene calls are TRBV12-3 or TRBV12-4 and TRBJ2-5; D not resolved. CDR3 DNA sequence: TGTGCCAGCAGTTTAGCGAGAGTACCCCAAGAGACCCAGTACTTC. It translates to CASSLARVPQETQYF.